Presented here are 3 T cell receptor beta chains from one specimen sequenced in a study of T cell changes during pregnancy in multiple sclerosis. The protocol was immunoSEQ multiplex PCR, while the TCRdb copy is restricted to in-frame clones and leaves out a portion. Seen here are 70,000 to 90,000 clones, around 95% observed once, and the top ten hold approximately 0.75%. The sample here was peripheral blood, taken in the second trimester of pregnancy. The receptors originated from a female donor in good health, enrolled as a control in a pregnancy study.

The rearrangement uses TRBV5-1 and TRBJ2-1, with a tentative D call TRBD1 (6 bases). Trimming took 1 base from V and 6 from J, leaving 17 bases between them. CDR3 size: 16 residues. Germline CDR1 is SGHRS and CDR2 is YFSETQ. The DNA of the CDR3 is TGCGCCAGCAGCTTGTCTGGGACCGCCAGGGGCAATGAGCAGTTCTTC. Its protein is CASSLSGTARGNEQFF. Drawing the rest from reference TRBV5-1 and TRBJ2-1, the complete variable domain is KAGVTQTPRYLIKTRGQQVTLSCSPISGHRSVSWYQQTPGQGLQFLFEYFSETQRNKGNFPGRFSGRQFSNSRSEMNVSTLELGDSALYLCASSLSGTARGNEQFFGPGTRLTVL.

The chain joins TRBV30 to TRBJ1-1; D is undetermined. V lost 4 bases and J lost 3, with 9 bases in between. Per germline, CDR1 GTSNPN and CDR2 SVGIG (reference sequence). The CDR3 runs to 12 residues. CDR3 region: CAWTLEDTEAFF. The CDR3 DNA reads as TGTGCCTGGACCCTGGAGGACACTGAAGCTTTCTTT.

V usage is TRBV5-4 and J usage is TRBJ1-3; 8 bases align to TRBD1. V lost 0 bases to trimming and J lost 2 bases; unmatched junction nucleotides: 7. The length of the CDR3 is 17 residues. From germline, CDR1 is SGHNT and CDR2 YYREEE (reference sequence). The CDR3: CASSLDPGQGAGNTIYF. The CDR3 DNA follows: TGTGCCAGCAGCTTGGATCCCGGACAGGGAGCTGGAAACACCATATATTTT.